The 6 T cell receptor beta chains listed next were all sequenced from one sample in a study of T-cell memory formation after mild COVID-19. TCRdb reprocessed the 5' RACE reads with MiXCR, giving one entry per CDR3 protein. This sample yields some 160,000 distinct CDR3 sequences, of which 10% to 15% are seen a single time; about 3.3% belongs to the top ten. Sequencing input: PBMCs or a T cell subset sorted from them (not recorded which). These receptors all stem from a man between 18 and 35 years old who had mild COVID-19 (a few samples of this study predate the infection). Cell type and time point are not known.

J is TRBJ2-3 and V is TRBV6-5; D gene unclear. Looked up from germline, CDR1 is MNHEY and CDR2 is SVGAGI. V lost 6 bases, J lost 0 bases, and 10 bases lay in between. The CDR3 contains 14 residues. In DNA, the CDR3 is TGTGCCAGCAGCCCCCGGTATAGCACAGATACGCAGTATTTT. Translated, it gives CASSPRYSTDTQYF.

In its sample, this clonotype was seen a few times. CDR3 DNA sequence: TGCGCCAGCAACCCGGGACAGGGGGCACACAATGAGCAGTTCTTC. Protein sequence: CASNPGQGAHNEQFF. The chain joins TRBV10-2 to TRBJ2-1; 12 bases line up with TRBD1. V gave up 7 bases and J gave up 5 bases; unmatched junction bases: 6. Germline CDR1 and CDR2: WSHSY and SAAADI. This CDR3 has 15 residues.

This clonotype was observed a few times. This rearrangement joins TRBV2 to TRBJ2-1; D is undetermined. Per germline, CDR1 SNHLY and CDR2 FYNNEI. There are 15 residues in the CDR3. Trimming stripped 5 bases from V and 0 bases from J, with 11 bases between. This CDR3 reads CASSSQAPSYNEQFF. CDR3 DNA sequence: TGTGCCAGCAGTTCCCAGGCGCCCTCCTACAATGAGCAGTTCTTC.

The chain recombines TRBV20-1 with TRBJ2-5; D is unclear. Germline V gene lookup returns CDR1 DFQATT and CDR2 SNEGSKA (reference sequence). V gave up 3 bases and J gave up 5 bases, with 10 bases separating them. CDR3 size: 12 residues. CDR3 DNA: TGCAGTGCTAGGGGCCTGCTGGAGACCCAGTACTTC. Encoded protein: CSARGLLETQYF.

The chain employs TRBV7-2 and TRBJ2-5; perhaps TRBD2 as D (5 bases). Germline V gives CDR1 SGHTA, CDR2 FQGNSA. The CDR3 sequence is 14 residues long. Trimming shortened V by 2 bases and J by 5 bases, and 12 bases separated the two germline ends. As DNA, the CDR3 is TGTGCCAGCAGCTTAATGGGAGCCGGGGAGACCCAGTACTTC. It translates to CASSLMGAGETQYF.

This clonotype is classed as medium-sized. CDR3 amino acids: CASSDALRTIATNEKLFF. The CDR3 nucleotides read TGCGCCAGCAGTGATGCTCTGCGAACTATTGCAACTAATGAAAAACTGTTTTTT. The chain has TRBV5-1 and TRBJ1-4; D is unresolved. The CDR3 extends over 18 amino acids. Deletions cut 5 bases from V and 0 bases from J, with 20 bases between. Germline V gene sequence: CDR1 SGHRS, CDR2 YFSETQ.